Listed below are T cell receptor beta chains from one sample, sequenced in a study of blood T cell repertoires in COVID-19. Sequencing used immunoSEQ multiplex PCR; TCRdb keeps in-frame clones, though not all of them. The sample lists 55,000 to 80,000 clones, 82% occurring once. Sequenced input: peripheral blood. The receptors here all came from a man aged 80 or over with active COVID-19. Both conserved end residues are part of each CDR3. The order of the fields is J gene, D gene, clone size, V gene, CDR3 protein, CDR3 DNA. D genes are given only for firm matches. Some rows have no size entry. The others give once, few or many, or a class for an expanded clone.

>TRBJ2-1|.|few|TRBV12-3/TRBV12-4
CASSLWRDQFF
TGTGCCAGCAGTTTGTGGCGGGACCAGTTCTTC
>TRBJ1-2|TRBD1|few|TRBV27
CASSRTGTNYGYTF
TGTGCCAGCAGTCGGACAGGAACTAACTATGGCTACACCTTC
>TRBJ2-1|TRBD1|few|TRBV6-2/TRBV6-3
CASSPRQGAAGEQFF
TGTGCCAGCAGTCCGAGACAGGGGGCAGCCGGTGAGCAGTTCTTC
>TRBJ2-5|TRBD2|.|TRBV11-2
CASSSRRGARETQYF
TGTGCCAGCAGCTCCCGGCGGGGGGCGCGGGAGACCCAGTACTTC
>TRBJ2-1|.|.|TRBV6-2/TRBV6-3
CASSYSMMNAGKFF
TGTGCCAGCAGTTACTCGATGATGAACGCGGGGAAGTTCTTC
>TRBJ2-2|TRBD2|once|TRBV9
CASSPPRGSGRWGSDTGELFF
TGTGCCAGCAGCCCTCCCCGAGGGAGCGGGAGGTGGGGGTCGGACACCGGGGAGCTGTTTTTT
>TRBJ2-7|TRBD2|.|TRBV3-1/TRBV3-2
CASSQVSSGSGYEQYF
TGTGCCAGCAGCCAAGTCTCTAGCGGGAGTGGGTACGAGCAGTACTTC
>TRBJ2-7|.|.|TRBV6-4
CASSDREPYEQYF
TGTGCCAGCAGTGACAGGGAGCCCTACGAGCAGTACTTC
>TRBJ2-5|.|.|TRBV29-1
CSVGEETQYF
TGCAGCGTTGGCGAAGAGACCCAGTACTTC
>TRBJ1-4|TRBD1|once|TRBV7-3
CASSLSGTGAEKLFF
TGTGCCAGCAGCTTGTCCGGGACAGGGGCTGAAAAACTGTTTTTT
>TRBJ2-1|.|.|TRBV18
CASSPLGQGGNEQFF
TGTGCCAGCTCACCTCTGGGACAAGGGGGCAATGAGCAGTTCTTC
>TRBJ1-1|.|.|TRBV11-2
CASSRAGTLFEAFF
TGTGCCAGCAGCCGAGCGGGGACGTTATTTGAAGCTTTCTTT
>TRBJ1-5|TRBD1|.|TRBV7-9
CASSPTGQGYDQPQHF
TGTGCCAGCAGCCCCACGGGACAGGGGTACGATCAGCCCCAGCATTTT
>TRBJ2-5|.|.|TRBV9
CASSVGSLGETQYF
TGTGCCAGCAGCGTAGGGAGTTTGGGAGAGACCCAGTACTTC
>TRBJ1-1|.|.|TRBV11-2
CASSNSGVRGTEAFF
TGTGCCAGCAGCAATTCAGGAGTCCGAGGGACTGAAGCTTTCTTT
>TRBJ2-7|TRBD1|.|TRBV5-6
CASRRDRWGVYEQYF
TGTGCCAGCAGGCGGGACAGGTGGGGGGTCTACGAGCAGTACTTC
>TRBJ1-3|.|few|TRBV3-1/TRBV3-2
CASSQVSGSGNTIYF
TGTGCCAGCAGCCAAGTGTCAGGATCAGGAAACACCATATATTTT
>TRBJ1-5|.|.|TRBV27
CASSDASGEGQPQHF
TGTGCCAGCAGCGACGCCAGCGGGGAGGGCCAGCCCCAGCATTTT
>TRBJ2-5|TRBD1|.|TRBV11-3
CASSGGQGKETQYF
TGTGCCAGCAGCGGGGGACAGGGGAAAGAGACCCAGTACTTC
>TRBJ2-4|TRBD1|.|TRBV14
CASSRDRSDIQYF
TGTGCCAGCAGCCGGGACAGATCTGACATTCAGTACTTC
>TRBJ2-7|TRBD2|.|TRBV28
CASRGGGSSYEQYF
TGTGCCAGCAGAGGTGGCGGGAGCTCCTACGAGCAGTACTTC
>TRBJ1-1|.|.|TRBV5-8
CASGNNLDTEAFF
TGTGCCAGCGGCAATAACCTGGACACTGAAGCTTTCTTT
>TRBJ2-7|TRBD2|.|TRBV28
CASRGLAGGYEQYF
TGTGCCAGCAGAGGACTAGCGGGAGGCTACGAGCAGTACTTC
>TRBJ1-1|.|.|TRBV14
CASSPTGSTEAFF
TGTGCCAGCAGCCCCACAGGGAGCACTGAAGCTTTCTTT
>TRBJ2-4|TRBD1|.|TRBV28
CASSPSGQVKYF
TGTGCCAGCAGTCCCTCAGGACAGGTCAAGTACTTC
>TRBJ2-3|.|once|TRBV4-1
CASSATPPGAGTDTQYF
TGCGCCAGCAGCGCCACTCCCCCGGGAGCTGGAACAGATACGCAGTATTTT
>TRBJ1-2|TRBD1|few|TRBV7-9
CASSLVGQGGYTF
TGTGCCAGCAGCCTTGTGGGACAGGGTGGCTACACCTTC
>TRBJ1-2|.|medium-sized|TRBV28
CASSQVFRGYTF
TGTGCCAGCAGTCAGGTTTTTCGGGGCTACACCTTC
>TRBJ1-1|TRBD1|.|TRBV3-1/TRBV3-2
CASSQAGQHTEAFF
TGTGCCAGCAGCCAAGCGGGACAGCACACTGAAGCTTTCTTT
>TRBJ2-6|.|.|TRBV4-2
CASSPSGAGANVLTF
TGTGCCAGCAGCCCTTCAGGGGCTGGGGCCAACGTCCTGACTTTC
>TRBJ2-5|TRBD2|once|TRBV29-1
CSVGEGTYQETQYF
TGCAGCGTTGGGGAGGGCACGTACCAAGAGACCCAGTACTTC
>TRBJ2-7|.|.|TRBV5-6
CASSSQGYPYEQYF
TGTGCCAGCAGCTCACAGGGTTACCCCTACGAGCAGTACTTC
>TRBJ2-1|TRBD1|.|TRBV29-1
CSVDRQGTSYNEQFF
TGCAGCGTTGATAGACAGGGGACATCCTACAATGAGCAGTTCTTC
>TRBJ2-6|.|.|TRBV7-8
CASSPSGRAGANVLTF
TGTGCCAGCAGCCCCTCGGGCAGGGCTGGGGCCAACGTCCTGACTTTC
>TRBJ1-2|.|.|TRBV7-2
CASSPNRDYGYTF
TGTGCCAGCAGCCCAAACCGGGACTATGGCTACACCTTC
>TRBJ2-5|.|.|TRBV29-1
CSVARGPQTQYF
TGCAGCGTTGCTAGGGGTCCGCAGACCCAGTACTTC
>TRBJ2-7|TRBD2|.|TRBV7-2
CASSPGLAAPEQYF
TGTGCCAGCAGCCCGGGACTAGCTGCCCCCGAGCAGTACTTC
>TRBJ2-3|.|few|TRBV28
CASSLASSDTQYF
TGTGCCAGCAGTTTGGCAAGTTCAGATACGCAGTATTTT
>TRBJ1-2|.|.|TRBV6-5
CASSLGRASDHYTF
TGTGCCAGCAGCCTGGGGAGGGCGAGTGATCACTACACCTTC
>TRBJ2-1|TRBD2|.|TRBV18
CASSGTFGLESHEQFF
TGTGCCAGCTCAGGAACCTTCGGACTAGAATCACATGAGCAGTTCTTC
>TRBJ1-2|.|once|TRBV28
CASSPPAVRNYGYTF
TGTGCCAGCAGCCCTCCCGCGGTGAGGAACTATGGCTACACCTTC
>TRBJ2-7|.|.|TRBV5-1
CASSLGQYEQYF
TGCGCCAGCAGCTTGGGACAGTACGAGCAGTACTTC
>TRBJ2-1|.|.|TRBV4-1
CASSRNHGDNSEQFF
TGCGCCAGCAGCCGCAACCATGGGGACAATAGTGAGCAGTTCTTC
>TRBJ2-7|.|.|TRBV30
CAWTGGYGEQYF
TGTGCCTGGACTGGGGGCTATGGGGAGCAGTACTTC
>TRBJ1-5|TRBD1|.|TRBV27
CASSYSRGNQPQHF
TGTGCCAGCAGTTACTCCAGGGGGAATCAGCCCCAGCATTTT
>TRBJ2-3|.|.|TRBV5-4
CASSPPYSTDTQYF
TGTGCCAGCAGCCCCCCCTATAGCACAGATACGCAGTATTTT
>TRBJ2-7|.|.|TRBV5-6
CASKYKGISYEQYF
TGTGCCAGCAAATATAAGGGGATTTCCTACGAGCAGTACTTC
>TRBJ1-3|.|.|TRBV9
CASSVDPGGSGNTIYF
TGTGCCAGCAGCGTAGACCCCGGGGGCTCTGGAAACACCATATATTTT
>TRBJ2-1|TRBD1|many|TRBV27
CASSGQGALSEQFF
TGTGCCAGCAGTGGACAGGGGGCTTTGAGTGAGCAGTTCTTC
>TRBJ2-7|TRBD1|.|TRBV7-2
CASSPDRGSYEQYF
TGTGCCAGCAGCCCGGACAGGGGCTCCTACGAGCAGTACTTC
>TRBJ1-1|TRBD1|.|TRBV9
CASSARQGGMNTEAFF
TGTGCCAGCAGCGCCCGACAGGGGGGGATGAACACTGAAGCTTTCTTT
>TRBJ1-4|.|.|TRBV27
CASSLYGAGEKLFF
TGTGCCAGCAGTTTATATGGGGCTGGAGAAAAACTGTTTTTT
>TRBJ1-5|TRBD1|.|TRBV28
CASSSHRTGGSNQPQHF
TGTGCCAGCAGTTCCCATCGGACAGGGGGTAGCAATCAGCCCCAGCATTTT